This T cell receptor beta chain derives from a study of PD-1 blockade in classical Hodgkin lymphoma. Noted time point: cycle 4 day 1 (C4D1), after five to seven weeks of nivolumab. Every patient relapsed after autologous stem cell transplantation, and brentuximab vedotin exposure varied. The germline gives CDR1 MNHNS, CDR2 SASEGT. The ends lost 6 bases at V and 3 bases at J; junction bases unmatched: 11. This CDR3 is built from 15 residues. Data came from immunoSEQ multiplex PCR; TCRdb stores just in-frame clones and leaves some out. In the table there are tens of thousands of clones, around 87% of which are singletons.

The TCR comes from a human donor with classical Hodgkin lymphoma. The source was peripheral blood mononuclear cells (PBMCs), collected before the fourth cycle of nivolumab. The chain joins TRBV6-1 to TRBJ2-7; 7 bases line up with TRBD2. The CDR3 spells CASRGGGRFLYEQYF. The CDR3 DNA reads as TGTGCCAGCAGGGGGGGAGGGAGGTTTCTCTACGAGCAGTACTTC.